This TCR beta chain was captured by sequencing in a study of tumor-infiltrating lymphocytes in oesophageal squamous cell carcinoma. The length of the CDR3 is 18 residues. Germline CDR1 and CDR2: LGHNA and YNFKEQ. Trimming took 3 bases from V and 3 from J, leaving 20 bases between them. This clonotype was picked up many times. TCRdb reprocessed the PCR reads with MiXCR, giving one entry per CDR3 protein. Among roughly 20,000 distinct CDR3 sequences listed, about 50% were seen once. The receptor's source is a male donor with esophageal squamous cell carcinoma. The chain is built from TRBV4-2 and TRBJ2-2, with D perhaps TRBD2 (7 bases). Material for sequencing was esophageal tumor tissue. CDR3 sequence (DNA): TGTGCCAGCAGCCAGGGAGGGACACCCTTACTCCACACCGGGGAGCTGTTTTTT. Protein sequence: CASSQGGTPLLHTGELFF.